The source of this T cell receptor (beta chain) is a study of blood T cell repertoires in COVID-19. Looking at the study overall: The cDNA or gDNA used as material had been derived from T cells, B-cell-depleted T cells, or PBMCs.

Germline V CDR1 and CDR2: SQVTM, ANQGSEA. The CDR3 runs 13 residues. J lost 4 bases, V lost 6 bases, and 4 bases had no gene match. Methods used by the authors: Counts of nucleated cells, estimated from reference gene primer amplification, were obtained. This table comes from immunoSEQ multiplex PCR, and its TCRdb copy is limited to in-frame clones, with some not included. For V, J and clone size, that table is used; D and trimming come from the DNA. Counted here are around 57,000 clones, about nine tenths occurring once; the ten biggest clones make up 20% to 25%. It was during active infection that Seattle patients were enrolled and then longitudinally followed. In regard to this clone: The sample holds other DNA sequences that translate to the same CDR3.

This rearrangement joins TRBV29-1 to TRBJ2-7, with 12 bases that match TRBD1. The TCR originated in a woman of 80 years or more with COVID-19, enrolled during active disease. Material: peripheral blood. The CDR3 nucleotides read TGCAGCGTCGAGGGACAGGGGGCTTACGAGCAGTACTTC. This translates into CSVEGQGAYEQYF.